Listed here is a single T cell receptor (beta chain). The antigen is undetermined. The data were obtained in a study of STAT5B mutations in CD4+ large granular lymphocyte leukemia. The wider study: Healthy donors showed HLA-associated enrichment of the CDR3 'QG' motif.

The data were produced by immunoSEQ multiplex PCR, yet TCRdb's version contains in-frame clones alone and is incomplete. The repertoire consists of 25,000 to 35,000 clones, with roughly 70% occurring once and the leading ten covering roughly 1%. Study-level points and caveats: Without putative leukemic clones, patient CD4-sorted repertoires remained more clonal than healthy CD4+ repertoires. Compared with healthy controls (2/35), patient top clones favored TRBV06 (8/27). No patients shared main leukemic clonotypes, though roughly 25% appeared at low frequency elsewhere.

The CDR3 is 16 amino acids. V dropped 0 bases and J dropped 4; count of bases not matched to a gene: 1. Germline V gene lookup returns CDR1 SGHRS and CDR2 YFSETQ. This sequence was found in a human donor in good health. The sample taken for sequencing was CD4+ T cells from blood buffy coats. The chain couples TRBV5-1 to TRBJ2-2; 12 bases match TRBD2. CDR3 in DNA: TGCGCCAGCAGCTTGGTACTAGCGGGGGGCACCGGGGAGCTGTTTTTT. As protein: CASSLVLAGGTGELFF.